This T cell receptor (beta chain) was obtained from a study of cytomegalovirus exposure and HLA in healthy donors. Study-level findings and limits: While the bulk of TCR sequences proved rare, some public TCRs turned up in many donors.

There are 16 residues in the CDR3. Between the trimmed V and J ends, which lost 4 bases and 5 bases, there was a span of 19 bases. CDR1 and CDR2 (germline): SGHDT, YYEEEE. Primers for the PCR totalled 60 Vbeta and 13 Jbeta. Authors' analysis steps: Counted up in a later analysis, unique TCR beta chains came to around 80 million, with about 9.9 million shared. Data came from immunoSEQ multiplex PCR; TCRdb stores just in-frame clones and leaves some out. The V and J calls and clone size are taken from that table; D and trimming were inferred from the DNA. The table has around 100,000 clones, 80% to 85% seen once. As concerns this clone: The antigen is unknown.

The source is a man younger than 40 in good health and CMV-seropositive. The rearrangement joins TRBV5-6 to TRBJ2-4, with D possibly TRBD2 on 7 matching bases. Sequencing was performed on PBMCs. CDR3 in amino acids: CASSPRGGARQNIQYF. CDR3 DNA sequence: TGTGCCAGCAGCCCTCGCGGGGGCGCGAGGCAAAACATTCAGTACTTC.